This T cell receptor (beta chain) was identified during a study of T cell changes during pregnancy in multiple sclerosis. The CDR3 spans 14 residues. Germline CDR1 LNHDA, CDR2 SQIVND (reference sequence). V was clipped by 2 bases and J by 3 bases, with 8 bases between them. Here immunoSEQ multiplex PCR was the method, and the copy in TCRdb shows in-frame clones only, minus some. This sample has about 93,000 clones; around 92% occur once, and the top ten carry approximately 1.9%. The gene calls are TRBV19 and TRBJ1-3; D is undetermined. This TCR came from a female donor with multiple sclerosis, enrolled in a pregnancy study. The sample here was peripheral blood, taken after pregnancy. In DNA form, the CDR3 reads TGTGCCAGTAGTATACAGGACTTTGGAAACACCATATATTTT. Translated: CASSIQDFGNTIYF.